This T cell receptor beta chain was obtained from a study of blood T cell repertoires in COVID-19. Study summary: Acute and convalescent COVID-19 samples came from the United States, Italy and Spain. Sample material is recorded as cDNA or gDNA derived from T cells, B-cell-depleted T cells, or PBMCs.

Trimming cost V 0 bases and J 0 bases; bases outside gene matches: 2. The CDR3 length is 15 residues. Looked up from germline, CDR1 is SGHRS and CDR2 is YFSETQ. TCRdb keeps only in-frame clones here, not all; method: immunoSEQ multiplex PCR. The data hold 150,000 to 200,000 clones, with 85% observed a single time. The chain uses TRBV5-1 and TRBJ2-7, with 8 bases identical to TRBD1. The sample was peripheral blood. This clonotype was obtained from a human donor with acute or convalescent COVID-19. The donor label of this sample is uncertain. The CDR3 sequence: CASSLGGQGSYEQYF. The DNA of the CDR3 is TGCGCCAGCAGCTTGGGTGGACAGGGCTCCTACGAGCAGTACTTC.